Listed here is a single T cell receptor (beta chain). What it binds is unknown. PCR employed 60 Vbeta and 13 Jbeta primers. Libraries were prepared by immunoSEQ multiplex PCR; TCRdb keeps only in-frame clonotypes and omits some of them. Counted here are some 60,000 clones, 85% occurring once; the ten biggest clones make up over 8.5%. Everyone who donated was a healthy bone marrow donor. Trimming at V came to 5 bases and at J to 3 bases, leaving 2 bases not matched to a gene. The germline CDR1 and CDR2 sequences are PRHDT and FYEKMQ (reference sequence). CDR3 length: 14 amino acids. This entry belongs to a study of cytomegalovirus exposure and HLA in healthy donors. Notes on the study in general: Sequencing probably produced one cluster of sequence variants that were highly shared. What a later analysis reportedly showed was that an Asian-associated ancestry cluster had fewer N-insertions than the roughly 670-donor mean. Most TCR sequences showed up rarely, but some public TCRs showed up in many donors.

V and J are TRBV13 and TRBJ2-7; 12 bases align to TRBD2. This receptor was obtained from a female donor in good health and CMV-seronegative. Sample: PBMCs. The CDR3 loop reads CASSLTSGGYEQYF. The CDR3 DNA reads TGTGCCAGCAGCCTGACTAGCGGGGGCTACGAGCAGTACTTC.